Listed here are 12 T cell receptor beta chains from one sample, sequenced in a study of coeliac disease. Sequencing used immunoSEQ multiplex PCR; TCRdb keeps in-frame clones, though not all of them. The sample holds about 1,100 clones; roughly 54% are singletons and the top ten take about 46%. The sample taken for sequencing was intraepithelial lymphocytes from the gut. The receptors were sampled from a woman aged 25 to 39 without celiac disease.

On this clone itself: With only one base between it and a far larger clone, this is likely a read error. This chain uses TRBV4-2 with TRBJ1-1; D possibly corresponds to TRBD1 (5 bases). The CDR3 has 14 residues. Germline V gene data show CDR1 as LGHNA and CDR2 as YNFKEQ. The V end lost 1 base, the J end lost 8 bases, and 14 bases lay between the germline ends. The CDR3 here is CASSQGGKGSEAFF. In nucleotides, the CDR3 is TGTGCCAGCAGCCAAGGGGGTAAGGGGTCGGAAGCTTTCTTT.

The sample holds a few counts of this clone. The V call is TRBV27, the J call TRBJ2-5; TRBD2 agrees at 8 bases. Germline values: CDR1 MNHEY, CDR2 SMNVEV (reference sequence). With V trimmed by 5 bases and J by 4 bases, 6 bases remained unmatched. This CDR3 comprises 14 residues. CDR3 nucleotides: TGTGCCAGCAGTAAGCTAGCGGGCCGAGAGACCCAGTACTTC. Protein: CASSKLAGRETQYF.

The chain is built from TRBV6-1 and TRBJ2-5; the match to TRBD1 covers 8 bases. Germline values: CDR1 MNHNS, CDR2 SASEGT. This CDR3 has 14 residues. Germline trimming cut 7 bases from V and 4 bases from J; bases unmatched to any gene: 8. In DNA, the CDR3 is TGTGCCAGCAACCGGGCAGGGGGCTTAGAGACCCAGTACTTC. This codes for CASNRAGGLETQYF.

This clone was detected a few times. The V call is TRBV10-3, the J call TRBJ2-7; D unclear. V dropped 8 bases and J dropped 2 bases, with 13 bases sitting between them. Germline values: CDR1 ENHRY, CDR2 SYGVKD. This CDR3 contains 13 residues. The CDR3 DNA reads as TGTGCCATCGCTATAGCTCACCCCTACGAGCAGTACTTC. Protein product: CAIAIAHPYEQYF.

This chain connects TRBV4-1 to TRBJ2-5; TRBD2 matches at 12 bases. CDR3 length equals 18 residues. The germline V gene encodes CDR1 MGHRA and CDR2 YSYEKL. The J segment lost 7 bases and the V segment lost 0 bases, leaving 12 bases of the junction unmatched. CDR3 nucleotide sequence: TGCGCCAGCAGCCAAGATGAGAGAGGGACTAGCGGGTTGGGGACCCAGTACTTC. Protein sequence: CASSQDERGTSGLGTQYF.

CDR3: CASSLLTGENTEAFF. For the CDR3, the DNA is TGTGCCAGCAGCTTACTTACAGGGGAGAACACTGAAGCTTTCTTT. The chain carries TRBV11-2 and TRBJ1-1; the match to TRBD1 covers 7 bases. Per germline, CDR1 SGHAT and CDR2 FQNNGV. This CDR3 contains 15 residues. V lost 2 bases and J lost 1; bases outside the gene matches: 4.

This clone was seen only a few times. V usage is TRBV6-5 and J usage is TRBJ1-4; 7 nucleotides align to TRBD1. CDR3 size: 15 residues. V gave up 9 bases and J gave up 0 bases; unmatched junction bases: 7. The germline gives CDR1 MNHEY, CDR2 SVGAGI. The DNA for the CDR3 is TGTGCCAGTCGAACAGGGGAAGCAACTAATGAAAAACTGTTTTTT. Amino acid sequence: CASRTGEATNEKLFF.

The chain recombines TRBV7-9 with TRBJ2-5, with D tentatively TRBD2 (5 bases). Trimming left V 11 bases short and J 4 bases short, with 14 bases between. The V gene's germline CDR1 is SEHNR and CDR2 FQNEAQ (reference sequence). This CDR3 contains 12 residues. The CDR3 DNA reads as TGTGCCGTCGCGGATGCGGGAGAGACCCAGTACTTC. Translated, it gives CAVADAGETQYF.

The chain employs TRBV2 and TRBJ1-5, with D unclear. CDR3 size: 13 residues. Trimming took 3 bases from V and 4 from J, leaving 7 bases between them. CDR1 and CDR2 (germline): SNHLY, FYNNEI. For the CDR3, the DNA is TGTGCCAGCAGTGAGCGGGGAAATCAGCCCCAGCATTTT. This gives the protein CASSERGNQPQHF.

The chain combines TRBV29-1 with TRBJ2-1, with 7 bases lining up with TRBD1. Germline CDR1 SQVTM, CDR2 ANQGSEA. This CDR3 spans 13 amino acids. After removal of 4 bases from V and 6 bases from J, the junction contained 6 bases not matched to a gene. This CDR3 is CSVGTGPGNEQFF. The CDR3, as DNA: TGCAGCGTTGGGACAGGTCCCGGCAATGAGCAGTTCTTC.

This chain links TRBV5-1 with TRBJ2-1, with a tentative D call TRBD1 (7 bases). The CDR3 length is 16 residues. Trimming left V 7 bases short and J 2 bases short, with 19 bases between. Germline CDR1 SGHRS, CDR2 YFSETQ. CDR3 protein: CASSQGGPVPYNEQFF. The CDR3 DNA sequence: TGCGCCAGCTCGCAGGGGGGCCCCGTTCCCTACAATGAGCAGTTCTTC.

This clone was observed a single time. The chain links TRBV4-2 to TRBJ1-5, with 8 bases aligning to TRBD1. From germline, CDR1 is LGHNA and CDR2 YNFKEQ. Trimming at V came to 4 bases and at J to 0 bases, leaving 11 bases not matched to a gene. The CDR3 runs 18 residues. CDR3 protein: CASSPTGGDRYSNQPQHF. Written as DNA, the CDR3 is TGTGCCAGCAGCCCTACAGGGGGGGACCGATATAGCAATCAGCCCCAGCATTTT.